A single sample is the source of the 29 T cell receptor beta chains below, sequenced in a study of cytomegalovirus exposure and HLA in healthy donors. PCR primers comprised 60 Vbeta and 13 Jbeta primers. Measured with immunoSEQ multiplex PCR; TCRdb has only the in-frame clones, and not every one. The sample has 150,000 to 200,000 clones; around 80% are singletons. The sequencing sample was made of PBMCs. These receptors were obtained from a woman aged 30 to 39 in good health and CMV-seropositive.

J is TRBJ1-1 and V is TRBV25-1; the D gene is possibly TRBD1 (6 bases). This CDR3 has 16 amino acids. The V gene lost 5 bases and the J gene lost 4 bases, with 20 bases spanning the gap. CDR1 and CDR2 from the germline V gene are MGHDK and SYGVNS. The CDR3 protein is CASSPTGPFLGTEAFF. In DNA, the CDR3 is TGTGCCAGCAGTCCGACAGGACCCTTTTTGGGCACTGAAGCTTTCTTT. The complete variable domain, with remaining parts taken from reference TRBV25-1 and TRBJ1-1, reads EADIYQTPRYLVIGTGKKITLECSQTMGHDKMYWYQQDPGMELHLIHYSYGVNSTEKGDLSSESTVSRIRTEHFPLTLESARPSHTSQYLCASSPTGPFLGTEAFFGQGTRLTVV.

This clone was counted a few times. The genes are TRBV19 and TRBJ1-1; no reliable D call. This CDR3 is 15 amino acids long. With 6 bases removed from V and 3 bases from J, the gap between germline ends came to 17 bases. CDR1 and CDR2 (germline): LNHDA, SQIVND (reference sequence). The chain's CDR3 is CASSPEAGIYTEAFF. For the CDR3, the DNA is TGTGCCAGTAGCCCAGAGGCCGGGATCTACACTGAAGCTTTCTTT.

The rearrangement links TRBV7-2 to TRBJ2-6, with D hard to call. The ends were cut back, 2 bases at V and 0 bases at J, with 5 bases in the middle. The germline CDR1 and CDR2 sequences are SGHTA and FQGNSA. This CDR3 region has 15 residues. CDR3 coding DNA: TGTGCCAGCAGCTTATCAGTCTCTGGGGCCAACGTCCTGACTTTC. Encoded protein: CASSLSVSGANVLTF.

This clone was detected a few times. The chain carries TRBV2 and TRBJ2-2; 8 bases match TRBD2. The germline CDR1 and CDR2 sequences are SNHLY and FYNNEI. V shed 3 bases and J 2 bases; nucleotides not matched to a gene: 8. The CDR3 is 17 residues long. Here the CDR3 reads CASSERGLAGNTGELFF. In nucleotides, the CDR3 is TGTGCCAGCAGTGAGAGGGGTCTAGCGGGTAACACCGGGGAGCTGTTTTTT.

The chain carries TRBV19 and TRBJ2-5, with 11 bases fitting TRBD2. The J segment lost 3 bases and the V segment lost 4 bases, leaving 10 bases of the junction unmatched. The germline V gene has CDR1 LNHDA and CDR2 SQIVND (reference sequence). The CDR3 sequence is 17 residues long. CDR3 coding DNA: TGTGCCAGTAGTAACAACTACTTTAGCGGGAGGGAAGAGACCCAGTACTTC. Translated, it gives CASSNNYFSGREETQYF.

About this clone: One end of the junction fails to match germline, which may point to a read error. In the same sample, other DNA sequences code for this CDR3. CDR3 coding DNA: TGTGCCAGCAGCTTGTACGACAGGGGAAAAAACATTCAGTATTTC. Amino acids: CASSLYDRGKNIQYF. This chain joins TRBV5-6 and TRBJ2-4; 8 bases are shared with TRBD1. The CDR3 covers 15 residues. Germline V gene sequence: CDR1 SGHDT, CDR2 YYEEEE.

V gene TRBV10-3 combines with J gene TRBJ1-5; 7 nucleotides match TRBD1. Trimming removed 8 bases from V and 4 bases from J; junction bases left unmatched: 5. Germline V gene lookup returns CDR1 ENHRY and CDR2 SYGVKD. The CDR3 totals 13 residues. The CDR3: CAIRGGENQPQHF. The CDR3 DNA reads as TGTGCCATCCGAGGGGGCGAGAATCAGCCCCAGCATTTT.

The rearrangement joins TRBV5-4 to TRBJ2-1, with 8 bases identical to TRBD2. Germline lookup yields CDR1 SGHNT and CDR2 YYREEE (reference sequence). The CDR3 length is 17 residues. With 1 base clipped from V and 8 bases from J, the junction kept 14 bases outside the gene matches. CDR3 in DNA: TGTGCCAGCAGCTTGAGTGGCGGGAGGTGGGGCGGGGATGAGCAGTTCTTC. Translated, it gives CASSLSGGRWGGDEQFF.

The chain couples TRBV6-1 to TRBJ2-1; TRBD2 matches at 10 bases. V dropped 3 bases and J dropped 8; count of bases not matched to a gene: 10. CDR3 length: 16 amino acids. Germline lookup yields CDR1 MNHNS and CDR2 SASEGT. The DNA for the CDR3 is TGTGCCAGCAGTGATATTCCTAGCGGGAGATTTTATGAGCAGTTCTTC. Translating it yields CASSDIPSGRFYEQFF.

This clone was seen more than once but under ten times. The V and J genes are TRBV7-2 and TRBJ1-2; TRBD1 agrees at 7 bases. The CDR3 spans 16 residues. J was trimmed by 8 bases and V by 1 base; bases with no gene match: 13. CDR1 SGHTA and CDR2 FQGNSA come from the germline V gene. In DNA form, the CDR3 reads TGTGCCAGCAGCTTAGTCTTGGGGGGACAGTTGGGCGGCTACACCTTC. Translating it yields CASSLVLGGQLGGYTF. Looking up the rest from reference TRBV7-2 and TRBJ1-2 gives the full variable domain: GAGVSQSPSNKVTEKGKDVELRCDPISGHTALYWYRQSLGQGLEFLIYFQGNSAPDKSGLPSDRFSAERTGGSVSTLTIQRTQQEDSAVYLCASSLVLGGQLGGYTFGSGTRLTVV.

The chain joins TRBV5-6 to TRBJ2-1; 9 bases map to TRBD2. V shed 3 bases, J shed 7 bases, and the junction held 8 bases outside the gene matches. The CDR3 has 15 amino acids. Germline V CDR1 and CDR2: SGHDT, YYEEEE. The CDR3 nucleotides read TGTGCCAGCAGCTCGGGCGGGAGGGCCGTGAATGAGCAGTTCTTC. Translated: CASSSGGRAVNEQFF.

The gene calls are TRBV6-5 and TRBJ2-3; 7 bases match TRBD2. The CDR3 totals 15 residues. The germline CDR1 and CDR2 sequences are MNHEY and SVGAGI. The ends lost 8 bases at V and 4 bases at J; junction bases unmatched: 12. CDR3 in amino acids: CASQRAGVRADTQYF. The DNA for the CDR3 is TGTGCCAGCCAAAGGGCGGGAGTGCGGGCAGATACGCAGTATTTT.

The J gene is TRBJ2-2, the V gene TRBV5-6, with 7 bases identical to TRBD1. Trimming cost V 4 bases and J 1 base; bases outside gene matches: 4. In germline, CDR1 is SGHDT, CDR2 YYEEEE. The CDR3 contains 15 residues. The DNA of the CDR3 is TGTGCCAGCAGCCCGCGGACAGGGAACACCGGGGAGCTGTTTTTT. As protein: CASSPRTGNTGELFF.

The J gene is TRBJ1-4, the V gene TRBV9; D unclear. Germline-derived CDR1 and CDR2 are SGDLS and YYNGEE. There are 14 residues in the CDR3. V dropped 1 base and J dropped 7 bases, with 11 bases sitting between them. The CDR3 DNA reads TGTGCCAGCAGCGTAACACCCGGAGGTGAAAAACTGTTTTTT. Its translation: CASSVTPGGEKLFF.

This rearrangement joins TRBV9 to TRBJ2-1; D possibly corresponds to TRBD2 (6 bases). CDR1 and CDR2 (germline): SGDLS, YYNGEE. Trimming took off 0 bases at V and 0 bases at J, with 16 bases between the two ends. This CDR3 contains 18 residues. Written as DNA, the CDR3 is TGTGCCAGCAGCGTAGGGGTCCGGCGGGATAGCTCCTACAATGAGCAGTTCTTC. This translates into CASSVGVRRDSSYNEQFF.

To note about this clone: This is likely a read error, given that the CDR3 carries no conserved phenylalanine or tryptophan at its end. V and J are TRBV6-5 and TRBJ1-2; 7 bases are a match to TRBD1. J was trimmed by 2 bases and V by 5 bases; bases with no gene match: 5. CDR1 is MNHEY, CDR2 SVGAGI, per germline. CDR3 length equals 14 residues. The CDR3 spells CASSVQGWNYGYTL. The DNA for the CDR3 is TGTGCCAGCAGTGTACAGGGGTGGAACTATGGCTACACCCTC.

The genes are TRBV11-2 and TRBJ2-4; 7 nucleotides align to TRBD2. Germline V gene data show CDR1 as SGHAT and CDR2 as FQNNGV. With 8 bases clipped from V and 7 bases from J, the junction kept 5 bases outside the gene matches. The CDR3 contains 12 residues. CDR3 residues: CASGGGNNIQYF. The CDR3 DNA is TGTGCCAGCGGGGGGGGAAATAACATTCAGTACTTC.

The genes are TRBV28 and TRBJ2-5; D might be TRBD1 (5 bases). Germline CDR1 reads MDHEN; CDR2 reads SYDVKM. V was clipped by 4 bases and J by 2 bases, with 11 bases between them. The CDR3 is made up of 14 amino acids. In DNA form, the CDR3 reads TGTGCCAGCAGTTGGAGACAGCCTCAAGAGACCCAGTACTTC. It encodes CASSWRQPQETQYF.

This chain links TRBV27 with TRBJ2-5; 7 positions agree with TRBD1. Germline V gives CDR1 MNHEY, CDR2 SMNVEV (reference sequence). The V segment lost 3 bases and the J segment 5 bases; nucleotides outside the gene matches: 6. CDR3 length: 14 amino acids. DNA of the CDR3: TGTGCCAGCAGTTTGTCCAGGGGGTGGGAGACCCAGTACTTC. The encoded protein is CASSLSRGWETQYF.

This chain uses TRBV6-5 with TRBJ2-7; tentative D call: TRBD2 (5 bases). Germline V gene data show CDR1 as MNHEY and CDR2 as SVGAGI. V lost 4 bases, J lost 4 bases, and 14 bases lay in between. This CDR3 has 14 amino acids. The CDR3: CASSSREMPYEQYF. The CDR3 coding sequence is TGTGCCAGCAGTTCCCGGGAAATGCCTTACGAGCAGTACTTC.

Points on this clone: Other DNA variants within this sample encode the same CDR3. The J gene is TRBJ1-1, the V gene TRBV6-5; D not certain. The CDR3 has 14 amino acids. Germline V gene sequence: CDR1 MNHEY, CDR2 SVGAGI. The V end was cut by 3 bases, the J end by 0 bases, with 8 bases between. The CDR3 region is CASSYRDLNTEAFF. In DNA, the CDR3 is TGTGCCAGCAGTTATCGGGATTTGAACACTGAAGCTTTCTTT.

This clone was observed a handful of times. V gene TRBV7-9 combines with J gene TRBJ2-2; D unclear. This CDR3 has 14 residues. Trimming removed 3 bases at V and 0 bases at J, with 5 bases between. CDR1 is SEHNR and CDR2 is FQNEAQ in the germline V gene (reference sequence). CDR3 amino acids: CASSFAANTGELFF. The CDR3 DNA follows: TGTGCCAGCAGCTTCGCGGCGAACACCGGGGAGCTGTTTTTT.

This clone was seen more than once but under ten times. The chain couples TRBV27 to TRBJ1-1; 7 nucleotides align to TRBD1. This CDR3 has 16 amino acids. Germline V gene data show CDR1 as MNHEY and CDR2 as SMNVEV (reference sequence). V shed 7 bases and J 1 base; nucleotides not matched to a gene: 12. This CDR3 is CASTPGTALKNTEAFF. CDR3 DNA: TGTGCCAGCACCCCAGGGACAGCCTTGAAGAACACTGAAGCTTTCTTT.

The gene calls are TRBV7-3 and TRBJ2-7, with 9 bases aligning to TRBD2. V lost 4 bases and J lost 2; bases outside the gene matches: 6. CDR3 length: 15 residues. Germline CDR1 reads SGHTA; CDR2 reads FQGTGA. CDR3 coding DNA: TGTGCCAGCAGCTATGCTAGCGGGACCCCCTACGAGCAGTACTTC. Protein product: CASSYASGTPYEQYF.

The chain recombines TRBV29-1 with TRBJ1-1; D remains unclear. Germline V CDR1 and CDR2: SQVTM, ANQGSEA. The V and J ends lost 6 bases and 0 bases respectively, with 17 bases between them. The CDR3 runs to 15 residues. The CDR3 sequence: CSVPNREKMNTEAFF. CDR3 sequence (DNA): TGCAGCGTGCCCAATCGGGAGAAAATGAACACTGAAGCTTTCTTT.

This rearrangement joins TRBV11-1 to TRBJ2-5; D unresolved. V was cut by 5 bases and J by 1 base, with 8 bases left in between. The CDR3 consists of 13 residues. Per the germline V gene, CDR1 is SGHAT and CDR2 is FQDESV (reference sequence). The CDR3: CASSPEIQETQYF. The CDR3 DNA sequence: TGTGCCAGCAGCCCCGAGATCCAAGAGACCCAGTACTTC.

CDR3 DNA: TGTGCCAGCGGGGGACAGAGCAATCAGCCCCAGCATTTT. Amino acid sequence: CASGGQSNQPQHF. The rearrangement links TRBV6-1 to TRBJ1-5, with 7 bases that match TRBD1. Per the germline V gene, CDR1 is MNHNS and CDR2 is SASEGT. This CDR3 region has 13 residues. V lost 8 bases and J lost 1; bases outside the gene matches: 2.

V usage is TRBV27 and J usage is TRBJ2-2; maybe TRBD1 (6 bases). Trimming cost V 6 bases and J 6 bases, with 14 bases left between them. This CDR3 comprises 14 residues. Germline V gene data show CDR1 as MNHEY and CDR2 as SMNVEV (reference sequence). CDR3: CASSSSSGAGELFF. In nucleotides, the CDR3 is TGTGCCAGCAGCTCGTCGTCAGGGGCCGGGGAGCTGTTTTTT.

This clone was counted between two and nine times. The V gene is TRBV5-6, the J gene TRBJ2-1, with a weak D call TRBD2 (6 bases). V dropped 5 bases and J dropped 9 bases, with 12 bases sitting between them. Germline CDR1 and CDR2: SGHDT and YYEEEE. The CDR3 extends over 12 amino acids. The CDR3 sequence is CASRLAVGEQFF. The DNA for the CDR3 is TGTGCCAGCAGGTTAGCGGTGGGTGAGCAGTTCTTC.